Listed below are T cell receptor beta chains from one sample, sequenced in a study of blood T cell repertoires in COVID-19. Produced via immunoSEQ multiplex PCR; TCRdb's table is partial and in-frame only. The sample holds some 200,000 clones; more than 70% are singletons and the top ten take approximately 5.5%. The sequenced material came from peripheral blood. The receptors here all came from a man in his forties with active or convalescent COVID-19. Each CDR3 is given with its conserved first and last residue. A D gene is named only where the DNA matches it firmly. Some rows have no size entry. The others give once, few or many, or a class for an expanded clone.

size	V	D	J	DNA	CDR3
-	TRBV5-1	-	TRBJ1-6	TGCGCCAGCAGCTTGGATCCTGGGGGCGATTCACCCCTCCACTTT	CASSLDPGGDSPLHF
few	TRBV6-1	-	TRBJ1-5	TGTGCCAGCAGTGAAGTCAGTCCCTTTAGCAATCAGCCCCAGCATTTT	CASSEVSPFSNQPQHF
-	TRBV7-9	TRBD1	TRBJ2-7	TGTGCCAGCAGCCCGCCGGGACAGGGGATCTACGAGCAGTACTTC	CASSPPGQGIYEQYF
-	TRBV4-1	-	TRBJ2-3	TGCGCCAGCAGCCATCTCCCGGGGACAGATACGCAGTATTTT	CASSHLPGTDTQYF
-	TRBV5-1	-	TRBJ1-3	TGCGCCAGCAGGTTGGATACAGCCGCAAACACCATATATTTT	CASRLDTAANTIYF
-	TRBV25-1	-	TRBJ2-1	TGTGCCAGCAGTGAGGGGGCAGGGGAGCAGTTCTTC	CASSEGAGEQFF
-	TRBV11-2	-	TRBJ2-5	TGTGCCAGCAGCTACGCGGACGGGGGTGAGACCCAGTACTTC	CASSYADGGETQYF
-	TRBV19	TRBD1	TRBJ2-5	TGTGCCACGTCTCCTCTGGGGACAGGGGCGTCAGGGGCCCCCGCTAGCCGAGAGACCCAGTACTTC	CATSPLGTGASGAPASRETQYF
-	TRBV5-4	TRBD2	TRBJ2-3	TGTGCCAGCAGCTTGGGGGCGGTGGGACTACGCACAGATACGCAGTATTTT	CASSLGAVGLRTDTQYF
-	TRBV6-5	-	TRBJ2-1	TGTGCCAGCAGTCTTTGGCCAGTCACCGATGAGCAGTTCTTC	CASSLWPVTDEQFF
-	TRBV28	TRBD1	TRBJ1-6	TGTGCCAGCAGCCAGGGGACAGTCGATAATTCACCCCTCCACTTT	CASSQGTVDNSPLHF
-	TRBV7-9	TRBD1	TRBJ1-2	TGTGCCAGCAGCTTAAGCGGGACAGGGCAGACAGGCGGCTACACCTTC	CASSLSGTGQTGGYTF
-	TRBV6-6	-	TRBJ1-1	TGTAAAACAGGACGGACGAACACTGAAGCTTTCTTT	CKTGRTNTEAFF
-	TRBV2	TRBD1	TRBJ1-2	TGTGCCAGCAGCAAAGTTAAGACAGGGGGACATGGCTACACCTTC	CASSKVKTGGHGYTF
-	TRBV6-1	TRBD1	TRBJ1-5	TGTGCCAGCAGTGAGGCAGGGGGTCAGCCCCAGCATTTT	CASSEAGGQPQHF
-	TRBV27	-	TRBJ1-1	TGTGCCAGCAAACCTCGAGAAGGGGGCACTGAAGCTTTCTTT	CASKPREGGTEAFF
-	TRBV6-5	-	TRBJ2-5	TGTGCCAGCAGTTACTGGGGCTATCTGGAGACCCAGTACTTC	CASSYWGYLETQYF
-	TRBV5-4	-	TRBJ2-5	TGTGCCACTCGATCGGAAGGCGGAGAGACCCAGTACTTC	CATRSEGGETQYF
-	TRBV5-4	-	TRBJ2-6	TGTGCCAGCAGCTTCAGGGGATCGATTGGGGCCAACGTCCTGACTTTC	CASSFRGSIGANVLTF
-	TRBV6-5	-	TRBJ1-5	TGTGCCAGCAGTCCTAAAAAAAAGGGTGGAGGGCCCCAGCATTTT	CASSPKKKGGGPQHF
-	TRBV27	-	TRBJ1-6	TGTGCCAGCAGATTAACAGGTCCCTCACCCCTCCACTTT	CASRLTGPSPLHF
-	TRBV6-6	-	TRBJ2-2	TGTGCCAGCAGCTATAGCGCCACCGGGGAGCTGTTTTTT	CASSYSATGELFF
few	TRBV3-1/TRBV3-2	TRBD1	TRBJ1-6	TGTGCCAGCAGCCTTTTCCGGGACAGGGACAATTCACCCCTCCACTTT	CASSLFRDRDNSPLHF
-	TRBV2	TRBD1	TRBJ2-2	TGTGCCAGCAAGCCGGGCAGGGGGAGCACCGGGGAGCTGTTTTTT	CASKPGRGSTGELFF
-	TRBV6-2/TRBV6-3	-	TRBJ1-1	TGTGCCAGCAGTTATGACACTTGGATGAACACTGAAGCTTTCTTT	CASSYDTWMNTEAFF
-	TRBV2	-	TRBJ2-7	TGTGCCAGCAGACAGACACTTCCCTACGAGCAGTACTTC	CASRQTLPYEQYF
-	TRBV7-9	TRBD1	TRBJ1-2	TGTGCCAGCAGCTTGGGTTCGGGACAGGGTAATGGCTACACCTTC	CASSLGSGQGNGYTF
once	TRBV6-1	TRBD1	TRBJ2-7	TGTGCCAGCAGTGTGGGGGACAGGGGTTTTCCCTACGAGCAGTACTTC	CASSVGDRGFPYEQYF
-	TRBV2	-	TRBJ2-7	TGTGCCAGCAGGGCTGACTCGAGCTCCTACGAGCAGTACTTC	CASRADSSSYEQYF
-	TRBV19	TRBD1	TRBJ1-1	TGTGCCAGTATGAAGGACAGGGCTGGCACTGAAGCTTTCTTT	CASMKDRAGTEAFF
-	TRBV5-1	TRBD1	TRBJ1-1	TGCGCCAGCAGCTCGGGACAGGGGGCTAAGGACACTGAAGCTTTCTTT	CASSSGQGAKDTEAFF
-	TRBV25-1	TRBD1	TRBJ1-6	TGTGCCAGCAGTGAGCCCGGCAGGGGGCCGACACCCCTCCACTTT	CASSEPGRGPTPLHF
-	TRBV5-4	TRBD1	TRBJ1-2	TGTGCCAGCAGTTCGGGACAGCAAATTACCTTCTATGGCTACACCTTC	CASSSGQQITFYGYTF
-	TRBV12-3/TRBV12-4	-	TRBJ1-1	TGTGCCAGCAGCCTAAGAAGCACTGAAGCTTTCTTT	CASSLRSTEAFF
once	TRBV9	TRBD1	TRBJ1-5	TGTGCCAGCAGCCTGGACAGGGGCGATCAGCCCCAGCATTTT	CASSLDRGDQPQHF
-	TRBV4-2	TRBD1	TRBJ1-2	TGTGCCAGCAGCCAAGGGGAGACAGGGAACTATGGCTACACCTTC	CASSQGETGNYGYTF
-	TRBV11-3	-	TRBJ1-1	TGTGCCAGCAGCTTAGGAGTGAACACTGAAGCTTTCTTT	CASSLGVNTEAFF
-	TRBV28	-	TRBJ1-1	TGTGCCAGCAGTCCGAACAAGAACACTGAAGCTTTCTTT	CASSPNKNTEAFF
once	TRBV30	TRBD1	TRBJ1-6	TGTGCCTGGAGTGGACAGGGCGCTAGTTCACCCCTCCACTTT	CAWSGQGASSPLHF
-	TRBV7-7	-	TRBJ2-1	TGTGCCAGCAGCTTAGAACAGGGTGGCTACAATGAGCAGTTCTTC	CASSLEQGGYNEQFF
-	TRBV3-1/TRBV3-2	-	TRBJ1-4	TGTGCCAGCAGCCACGGGTCTAATGAAAAACTGTTTTTT	CASSHGSNEKLFF
few	TRBV9	-	TRBJ1-1	TGTGCCAGCAGCGTAGCTCTGAACACTGAAGCTTTCTTT	CASSVALNTEAFF
few	TRBV27	-	TRBJ1-1	TGTGCCAGCAGTACCCCCAGGGGAGGGACTGAAGCTTTCTTT	CASSTPRGGTEAFF
-	TRBV15	-	TRBJ2-7	TGTGCCACCAGCAGAGGCAAGGCGGGAAACTACGAGCAGTACTTC	CATSRGKAGNYEQYF
-	TRBV28	TRBD1	TRBJ1-4	TGTGCCAGCATACCGGGACAGCCCCTTGGAAAACTGTTTTTT	CASIPGQPLGKLFF
-	TRBV19	-	TRBJ2-5	TGTGCCAGTAGTACCCTCAAAGGACAGAAAAGTCAAGAGACCCAGTACTTC	CASSTLKGQKSQETQYF
-	TRBV19	TRBD2	TRBJ2-3	TGTGCCAGTAGTATATCTAGCGGGGGTATGACAGATACGCAGTATTTT	CASSISSGGMTDTQYF
-	TRBV19	-	TRBJ2-1	TGTGCCAGTAGAAGGGGCGGGACGATCGTAGATGAGCAGTTCTTC	CASRRGGTIVDEQFF
-	TRBV7-9	-	TRBJ2-2	TGTGCCAGCAGCTTCGGAGTTTCGAACACCGGGGAGCTGTTTTTT	CASSFGVSNTGELFF
-	TRBV6-1	TRBD1	TRBJ1-6	TGTGCCAGCAGTGAAATTACAGGGGGCTCCTATAATTCACCCCTCCACTTT	CASSEITGGSYNSPLHF
-	TRBV12-3/TRBV12-4	-	TRBJ2-7	TGTGCCAGCACCGTGAGGCAGTCGAGTGAGCAGTACTTC	CASTVRQSSEQYF
-	TRBV9	-	TRBJ1-1	TGTGCCAGCAGCGTTATCAGGAACACTGAAGCTTTCTTT	CASSVIRNTEAFF
-	TRBV6-4	-	TRBJ1-2	TGTGCCAGCAGGTACTCGGTCTATGGCTACACCTTC	CASRYSVYGYTF
-	TRBV20-1	-	TRBJ1-1	TGCAGTGCTAGTGATTGGGGCCTGAACACTGAAGCTTTCTTT	CSASDWGLNTEAFF
once	TRBV5-1	-	TRBJ2-7	TGCGCCAGCAGCCCCCGGCTAGGCGCTCAACCAAGCGAGCAGTACTTC	CASSPRLGAQPSEQYF
-	TRBV18	-	TRBJ2-3	TGTGCCAGCTCAGCGAACTATGGCGCAGATACGCAGTATTTT	CASSANYGADTQYF
-	TRBV7-9	-	TRBJ1-6	TGTGCCAGCAGCTTAGCGGGGAGGGAGGATGATAATTCACCCCTCCACTTT	CASSLAGREDDNSPLHF
-	TRBV24-1	TRBD1	TRBJ1-1	TGTGCCACCAAAAAAACAGGGGAGGAAACTGAAGCTTTCTTT	CATKKTGEETEAFF